The T cell receptor beta chain described here comes from a study of beta chain features in type 1 diabetes. This clone was seen ten or more times. Antigen unknown. This CDR3 spans 14 amino acids. V gave up 1 base and J gave up 1 base, with 7 bases separating them. The germline gives CDR1 SGHTA, CDR2 FQGNSA. A single heparinised blood sample, averaging roughly 100 mL, was obtained per donor. Study-level findings and limits: With patients and controls alike, PCR might favor shorter templates to an equal degree. Moderate yet significant TCRB CDR3 shortening was seen in Type 1 diabetes patients in all four CD4+ subsets.

TCRB transcripts that were expressed got sequenced, as all of the isolated RNA had been reverse transcribed. The assay was immunoSEQ multiplex PCR, and TCRdb's table has in-frame clones only and misses some. The sample lists about 150,000 clones, roughly 8.1% seen once, with 0.65% in the top ten. The specimen was central memory CD4+ T cells from blood. The chain combines TRBV7-2 with TRBJ2-5; D might be TRBD2 (6 bases). This TCR derives from a man aged 18 to 29 in good health. CDR3 in amino acids: CASSLGDFQETQYF. The CDR3 nucleotides are TGTGCCAGCAGCTTAGGGGACTTCCAAGAGACCCAGTACTTC.